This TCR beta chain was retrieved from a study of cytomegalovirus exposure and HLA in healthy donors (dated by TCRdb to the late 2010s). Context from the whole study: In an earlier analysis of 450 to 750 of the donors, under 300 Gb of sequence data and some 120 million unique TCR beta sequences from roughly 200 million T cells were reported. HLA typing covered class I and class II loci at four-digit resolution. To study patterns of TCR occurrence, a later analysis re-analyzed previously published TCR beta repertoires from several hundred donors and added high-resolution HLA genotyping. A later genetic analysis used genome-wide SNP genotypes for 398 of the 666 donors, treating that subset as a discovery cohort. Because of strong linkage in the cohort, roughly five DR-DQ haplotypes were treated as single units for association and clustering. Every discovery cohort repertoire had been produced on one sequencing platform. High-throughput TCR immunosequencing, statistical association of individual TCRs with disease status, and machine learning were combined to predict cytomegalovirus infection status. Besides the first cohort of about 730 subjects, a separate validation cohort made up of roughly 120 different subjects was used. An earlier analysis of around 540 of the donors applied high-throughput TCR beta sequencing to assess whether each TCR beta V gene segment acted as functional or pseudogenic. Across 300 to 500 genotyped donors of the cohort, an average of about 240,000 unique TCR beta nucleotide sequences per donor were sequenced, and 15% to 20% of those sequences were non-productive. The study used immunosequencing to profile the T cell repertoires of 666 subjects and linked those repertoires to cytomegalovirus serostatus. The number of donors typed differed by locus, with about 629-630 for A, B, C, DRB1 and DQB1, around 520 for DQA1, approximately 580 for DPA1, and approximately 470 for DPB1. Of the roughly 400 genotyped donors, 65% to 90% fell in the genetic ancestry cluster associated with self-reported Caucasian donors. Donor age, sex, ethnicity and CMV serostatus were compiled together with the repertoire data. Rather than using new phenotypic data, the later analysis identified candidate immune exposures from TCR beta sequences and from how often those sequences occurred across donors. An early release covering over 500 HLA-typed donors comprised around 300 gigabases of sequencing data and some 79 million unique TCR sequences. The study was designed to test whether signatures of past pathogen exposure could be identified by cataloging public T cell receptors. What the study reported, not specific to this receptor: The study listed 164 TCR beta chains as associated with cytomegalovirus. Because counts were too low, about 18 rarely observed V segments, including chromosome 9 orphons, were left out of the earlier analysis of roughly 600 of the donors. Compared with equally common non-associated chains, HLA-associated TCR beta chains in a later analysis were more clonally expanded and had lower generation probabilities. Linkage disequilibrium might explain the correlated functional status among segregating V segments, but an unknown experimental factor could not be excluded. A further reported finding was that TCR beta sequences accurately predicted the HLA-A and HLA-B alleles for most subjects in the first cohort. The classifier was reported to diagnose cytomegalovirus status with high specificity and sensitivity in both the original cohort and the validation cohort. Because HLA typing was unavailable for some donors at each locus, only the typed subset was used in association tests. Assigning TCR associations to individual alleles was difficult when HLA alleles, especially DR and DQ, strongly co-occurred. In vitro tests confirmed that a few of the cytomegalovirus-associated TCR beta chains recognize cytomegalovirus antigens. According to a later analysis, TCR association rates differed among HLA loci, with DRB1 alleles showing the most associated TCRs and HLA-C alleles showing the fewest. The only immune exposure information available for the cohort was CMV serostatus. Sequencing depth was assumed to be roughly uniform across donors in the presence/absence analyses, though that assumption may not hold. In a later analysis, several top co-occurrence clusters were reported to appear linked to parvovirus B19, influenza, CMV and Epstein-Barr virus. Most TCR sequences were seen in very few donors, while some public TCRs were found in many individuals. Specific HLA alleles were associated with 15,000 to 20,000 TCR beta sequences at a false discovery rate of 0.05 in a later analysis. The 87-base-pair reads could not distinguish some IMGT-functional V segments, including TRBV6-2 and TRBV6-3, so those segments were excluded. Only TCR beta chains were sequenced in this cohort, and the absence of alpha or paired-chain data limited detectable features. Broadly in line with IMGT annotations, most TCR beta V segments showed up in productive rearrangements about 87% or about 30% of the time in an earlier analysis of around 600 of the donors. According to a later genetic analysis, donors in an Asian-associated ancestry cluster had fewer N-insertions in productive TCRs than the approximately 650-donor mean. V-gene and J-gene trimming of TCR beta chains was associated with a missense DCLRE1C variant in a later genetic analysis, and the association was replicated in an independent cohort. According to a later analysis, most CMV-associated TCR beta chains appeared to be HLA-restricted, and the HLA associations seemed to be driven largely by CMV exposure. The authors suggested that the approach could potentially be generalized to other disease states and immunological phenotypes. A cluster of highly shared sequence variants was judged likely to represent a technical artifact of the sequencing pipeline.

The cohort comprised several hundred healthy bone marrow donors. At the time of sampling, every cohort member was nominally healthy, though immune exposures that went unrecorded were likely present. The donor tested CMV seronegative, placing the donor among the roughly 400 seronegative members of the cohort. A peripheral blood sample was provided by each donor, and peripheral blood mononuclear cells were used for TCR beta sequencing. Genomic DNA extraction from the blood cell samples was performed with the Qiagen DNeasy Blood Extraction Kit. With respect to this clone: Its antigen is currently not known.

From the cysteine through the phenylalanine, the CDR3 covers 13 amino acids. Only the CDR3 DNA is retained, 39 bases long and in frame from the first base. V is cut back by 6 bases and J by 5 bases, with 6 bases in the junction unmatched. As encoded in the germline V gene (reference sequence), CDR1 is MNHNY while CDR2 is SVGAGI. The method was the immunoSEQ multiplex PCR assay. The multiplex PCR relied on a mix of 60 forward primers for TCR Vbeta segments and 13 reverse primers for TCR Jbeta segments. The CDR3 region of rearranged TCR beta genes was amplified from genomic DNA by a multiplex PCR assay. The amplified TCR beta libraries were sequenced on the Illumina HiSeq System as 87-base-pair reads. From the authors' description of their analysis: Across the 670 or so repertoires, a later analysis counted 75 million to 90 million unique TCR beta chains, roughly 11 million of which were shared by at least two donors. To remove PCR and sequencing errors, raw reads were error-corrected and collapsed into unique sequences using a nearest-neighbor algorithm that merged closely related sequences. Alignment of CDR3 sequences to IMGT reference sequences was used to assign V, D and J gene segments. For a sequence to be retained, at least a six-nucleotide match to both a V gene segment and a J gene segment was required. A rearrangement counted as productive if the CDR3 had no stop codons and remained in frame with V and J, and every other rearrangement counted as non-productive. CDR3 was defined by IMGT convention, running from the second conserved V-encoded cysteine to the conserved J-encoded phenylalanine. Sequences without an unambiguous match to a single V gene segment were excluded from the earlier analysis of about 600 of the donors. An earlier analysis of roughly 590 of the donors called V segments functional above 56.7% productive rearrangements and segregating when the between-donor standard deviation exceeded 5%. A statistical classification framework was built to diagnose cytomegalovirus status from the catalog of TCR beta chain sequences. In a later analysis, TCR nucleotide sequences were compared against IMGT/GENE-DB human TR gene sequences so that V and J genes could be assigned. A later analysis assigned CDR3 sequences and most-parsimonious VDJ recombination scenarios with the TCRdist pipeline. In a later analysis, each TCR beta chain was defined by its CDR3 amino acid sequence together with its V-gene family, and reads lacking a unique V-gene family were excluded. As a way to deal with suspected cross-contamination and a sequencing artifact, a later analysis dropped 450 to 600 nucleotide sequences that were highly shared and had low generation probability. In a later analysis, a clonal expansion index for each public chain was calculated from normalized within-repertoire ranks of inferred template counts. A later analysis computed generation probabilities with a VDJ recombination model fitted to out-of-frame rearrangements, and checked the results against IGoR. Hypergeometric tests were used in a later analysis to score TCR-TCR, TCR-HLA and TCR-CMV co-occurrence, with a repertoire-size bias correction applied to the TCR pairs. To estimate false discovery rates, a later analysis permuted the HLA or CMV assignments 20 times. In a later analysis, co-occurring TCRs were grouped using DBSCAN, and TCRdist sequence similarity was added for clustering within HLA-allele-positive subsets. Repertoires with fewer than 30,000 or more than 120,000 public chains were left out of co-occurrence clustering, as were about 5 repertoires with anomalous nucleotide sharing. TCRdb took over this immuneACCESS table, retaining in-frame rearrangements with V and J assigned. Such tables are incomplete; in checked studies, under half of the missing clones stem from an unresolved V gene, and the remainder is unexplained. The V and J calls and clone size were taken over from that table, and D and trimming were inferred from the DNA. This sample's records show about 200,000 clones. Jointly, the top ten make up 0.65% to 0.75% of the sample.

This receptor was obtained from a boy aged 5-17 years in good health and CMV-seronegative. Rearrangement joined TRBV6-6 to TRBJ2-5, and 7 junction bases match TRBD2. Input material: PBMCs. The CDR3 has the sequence CASSREVQETQYF. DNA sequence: TGTGCCAGCAGCCGGGAGGTTCAGGAGACCCAGTACTTC.